The 8 T cell receptor beta chains listed next were all sequenced from one sample in a study of cytomegalovirus exposure and HLA in healthy donors. 60 Vbeta and 13 Jbeta primers were used in PCR. Repertoires were generated with immunoSEQ multiplex PCR, while TCRdb's copy carries only in-frame clones and drops some. The table lists under 150,000 clones, roughly 80% of them singletons. The sequencing input was PBMCs. All receptors derive from a woman aged 40 to 50 in good health and CMV-seronegative.

This chain uses TRBV29-1 with TRBJ1-2; the match to TRBD1 covers 10 bases. The CDR3 consists of 13 residues. Trimming cost V 7 bases and J 4 bases; bases outside gene matches: 6. Germline V CDR1 and CDR2: SQVTM, ANQGSEA. The CDR3 sequence is CSAWTGGGYGYTF. The DNA of the CDR3 is TGCAGCGCTTGGACAGGGGGTGGCTATGGCTACACCTTC.

The chain couples TRBV6-5 to TRBJ2-7, with 8 positions matching TRBD1. The V gene's germline CDR1 is MNHEY and CDR2 SVGAGI. This CDR3 is 15 amino acids long. V lost 2 bases and J lost 3; bases outside the gene matches: 6. CDR3 sequence: CASSYQGTGFYEQYF. The CDR3 DNA follows: TGTGCCAGCAGTTACCAAGGGACAGGCTTCTACGAGCAGTACTTC.

The V gene is TRBV5-1, the J gene TRBJ2-3; 7 positions agree with TRBD2. The CDR3 contains 16 residues. Germline V gene data show CDR1 as SGHRS and CDR2 as YFSETQ. Trimming cost V 0 bases and J 3 bases; bases outside gene matches: 7. The CDR3 loop reads CASSLVRGEGTDTQYF. DNA for the CDR3: TGCGCCAGCAGCTTGGTTCGCGGGGAGGGGACAGATACGCAGTATTTT.

V is TRBV19 and J is TRBJ1-1; TRBD1 agrees at 9 bases. The CDR3 spans 14 residues. The ends lost 6 bases at V and 5 bases at J; junction bases unmatched: 7. CDR1 LNHDA and CDR2 SQIVND come from the germline V gene (reference sequence). The DNA of the CDR3 is TGTGCCAGTAGCCCGACAGGGGGTGGAACTGAAGCTTTCTTT. Its protein product is CASSPTGGGTEAFF.

V and J are TRBV25-1 and TRBJ2-5; D remains ambiguous. Germline CDR1 MGHDK, CDR2 SYGVNS. CDR3 length equals 12 residues. Trimming pared 4 bases from V and 4 bases from J, leaving 7 bases between. Here the CDR3 DNA reads TGTGCCAGCAGTGCCTCTACAGAGACCCAGTACTTC. It yields the protein CASSASTETQYF.

V is TRBV6-6 and J is TRBJ2-3, with 9 bases identical to TRBD2. V shed 5 bases and J 5 bases; nucleotides not matched to a gene: 11. The V gene's germline CDR1 is MNHNY and CDR2 SVGAGI (reference sequence). The CDR3 loop spans 16 amino acids. The CDR3 region is CASSPHSGGSQDTQYF. CDR3 coding DNA: TGTGCCAGCAGTCCACATAGCGGGGGATCCCAAGATACGCAGTATTTT.

The V call is TRBV5-1, the J call TRBJ1-2; 8 bases are a match to TRBD1. The germline V gene encodes CDR1 SGHRS and CDR2 YFSETQ. The CDR3 contains 13 residues. Germline trimming cut 3 bases from V and 5 bases from J; bases unmatched to any gene: 3. The CDR3 is CASSSQGGYGYTF. DNA for the CDR3: TGCGCCAGCAGCTCACAGGGGGGGTATGGCTACACCTTC.

The chain joins TRBV6-1 to TRBJ2-5, with TRBD1 matching over 7 bases. Germline V gene sequence: CDR1 MNHNS, CDR2 SASEGT. CDR3 length equals 21 residues. Trimming took 2 bases from V and 5 from J; bases not matched to a gene: 26. For the CDR3, the DNA is TGTGCCAGCAGTGAATATGGAGGACAGGACGGGATCCTTCCCTTGGGGGAGACCCAGTACTTC. Translated: CASSEYGGQDGILPLGETQYF.